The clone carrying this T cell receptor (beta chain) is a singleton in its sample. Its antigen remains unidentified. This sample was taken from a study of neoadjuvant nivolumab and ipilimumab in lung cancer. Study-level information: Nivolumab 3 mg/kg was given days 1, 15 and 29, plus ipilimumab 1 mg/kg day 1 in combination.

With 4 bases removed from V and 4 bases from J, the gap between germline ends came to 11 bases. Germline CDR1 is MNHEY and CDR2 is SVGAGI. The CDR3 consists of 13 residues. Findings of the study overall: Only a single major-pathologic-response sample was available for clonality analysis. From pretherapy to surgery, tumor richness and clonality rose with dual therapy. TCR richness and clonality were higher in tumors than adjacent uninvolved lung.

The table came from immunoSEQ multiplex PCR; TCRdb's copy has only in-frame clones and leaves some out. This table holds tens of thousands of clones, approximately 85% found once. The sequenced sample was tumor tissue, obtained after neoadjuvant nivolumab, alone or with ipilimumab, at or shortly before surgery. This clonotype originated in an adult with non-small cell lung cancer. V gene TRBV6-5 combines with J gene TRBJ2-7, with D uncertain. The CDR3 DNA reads TGTGCCAGCAGTTCGTACGTGGGGTACGAGCAGTACTTC. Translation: CASSSYVGYEQYF.